Described below is a single T cell receptor (beta chain) sequence and its context. Method: immunoSEQ multiplex PCR; TCRdb's copy keeps in-frame clones and lacks some. The data contain 65,000 to 80,000 clones, around nine tenths of them singletons. Trimming cost V 0 bases and J 4 bases, with 10 bases left between them. Germline values: CDR1 MNHEY, CDR2 SVGAGI. This CDR3 region has 15 residues. The data are from a study of blood T cell repertoires in COVID-19. The overall study: Whether acute or convalescent, the COVID-19 samples came from the United States, Italy and Spain. Sources were T cells, B-cell-depleted T cells, or PBMCs; the material itself was cDNA or gDNA.

Sequenced sample: peripheral blood. The TCR was taken from a human donor in a cohort sampled during active COVID-19. V and J are TRBV6-5 and TRBJ1-5; the D gene is possibly TRBD1 (5 bases). The CDR3 is CASSYSVQGNQPQHF. CDR3 sequence (DNA): TGTGCCAGCAGTTACTCGGTTCAGGGTAATCAGCCCCAGCATTTT.